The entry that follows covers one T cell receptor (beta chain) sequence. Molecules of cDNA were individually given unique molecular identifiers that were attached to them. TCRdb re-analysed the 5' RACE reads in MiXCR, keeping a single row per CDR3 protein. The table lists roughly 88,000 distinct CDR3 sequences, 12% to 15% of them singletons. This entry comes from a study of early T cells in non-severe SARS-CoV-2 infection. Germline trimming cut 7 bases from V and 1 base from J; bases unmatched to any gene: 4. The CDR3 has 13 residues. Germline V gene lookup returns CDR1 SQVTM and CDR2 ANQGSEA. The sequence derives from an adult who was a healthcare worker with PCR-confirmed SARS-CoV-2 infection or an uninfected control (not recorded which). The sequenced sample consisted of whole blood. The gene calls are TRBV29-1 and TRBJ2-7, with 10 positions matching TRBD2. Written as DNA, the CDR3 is TGCAGCGCGTCAGCGGGGGGGTCCTACGAGCAGTACTTC. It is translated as CSASAGGSYEQYF.